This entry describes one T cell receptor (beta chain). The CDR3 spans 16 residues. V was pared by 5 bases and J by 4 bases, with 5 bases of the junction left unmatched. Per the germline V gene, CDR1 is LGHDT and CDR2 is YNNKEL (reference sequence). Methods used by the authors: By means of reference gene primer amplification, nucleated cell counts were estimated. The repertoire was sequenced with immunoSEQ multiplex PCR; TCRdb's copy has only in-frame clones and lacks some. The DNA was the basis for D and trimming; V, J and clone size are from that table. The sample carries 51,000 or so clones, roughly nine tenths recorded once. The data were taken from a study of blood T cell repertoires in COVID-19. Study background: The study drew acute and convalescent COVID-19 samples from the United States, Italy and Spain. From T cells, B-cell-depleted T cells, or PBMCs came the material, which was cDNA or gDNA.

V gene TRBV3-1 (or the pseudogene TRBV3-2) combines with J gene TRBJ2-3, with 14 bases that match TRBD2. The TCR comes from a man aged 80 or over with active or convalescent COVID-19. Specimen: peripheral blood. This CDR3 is CASSTTSGGAPDTQYF. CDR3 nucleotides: TGTGCCAGCAGCACGACTAGCGGGGGGGCCCCAGATACGCAGTATTTT.